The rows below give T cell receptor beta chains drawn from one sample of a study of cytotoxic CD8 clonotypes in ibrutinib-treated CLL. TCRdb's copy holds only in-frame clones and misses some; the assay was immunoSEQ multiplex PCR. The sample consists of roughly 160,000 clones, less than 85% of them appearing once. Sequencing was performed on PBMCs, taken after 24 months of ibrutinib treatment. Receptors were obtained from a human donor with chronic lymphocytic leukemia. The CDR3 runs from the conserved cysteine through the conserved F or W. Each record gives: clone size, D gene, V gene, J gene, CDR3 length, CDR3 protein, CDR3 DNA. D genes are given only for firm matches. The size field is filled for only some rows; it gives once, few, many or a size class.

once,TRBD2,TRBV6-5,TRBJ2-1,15,CASSYRLAGYNEQFF,TGTGCCAGCAGTTACCGACTAGCGGGTTACAATGAGCAGTTCTTC
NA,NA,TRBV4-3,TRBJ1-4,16,CASSQDRRVGGEKLFF,TGCGCCAGCAGCCAAGATCGAAGGGTCGGGGGTGAAAAACTGTTTTTT
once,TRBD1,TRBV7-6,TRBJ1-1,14,CASSSTGTGIEAFF,TGTGCCAGCAGCTCGACCGGGACAGGGATTGAAGCTTTCTTT
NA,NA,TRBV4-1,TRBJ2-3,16,CASSQVVEGGTDTQYF,TGCGCCAGCAGCCAAGTGGTGGAGGGCGGCACAGATACGCAGTATTTT
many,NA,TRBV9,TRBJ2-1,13,CASSPGTGLEQFF,TGTGCCAGCAGCCCCGGGACCGGTCTTGAGCAGTTCTTC
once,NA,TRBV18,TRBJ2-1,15,CASSRRQGLGNEQFF,TGTGCCAGCTCACGGCGTCAGGGCCTGGGGAATGAGCAGTTCTTC
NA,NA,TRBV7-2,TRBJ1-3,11,CASSPGNTIYF,TGTGCCAGCAGCCCAGGAAACACCATATATTTT
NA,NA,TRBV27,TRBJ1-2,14,CASSDGISNYGYTF,TGTGCCAGCAGTGACGGGATTTCGAACTATGGCTACACCTTC
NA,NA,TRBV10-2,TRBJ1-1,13,CATTGRMNTEAFF,TGCGCCACCACGGGACGGATGAACACTGAAGCTTTCTTT
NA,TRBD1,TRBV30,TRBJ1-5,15,CAWRPQGAGNQPQHF,TGTGCCTGGAGACCACAGGGGGCAGGCAATCAGCCCCAGCATTTT
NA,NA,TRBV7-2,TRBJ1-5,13,CASSRQGNQPQHF,TGTGCCAGCAGCCGACAGGGCAATCAGCCCCAGCATTTT
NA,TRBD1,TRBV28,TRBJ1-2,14,CATPGTGGDYGYTF,TGTGCCACTCCGGGGACAGGGGGGGACTATGGCTACACCTTC
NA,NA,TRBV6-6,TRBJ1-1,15,CASNSGNTVNTEAFF,TGTGCCAGCAATTCGGGGAACACGGTAAACACTGAAGCTTTCTTT
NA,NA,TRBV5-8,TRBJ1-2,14,CASSRVPGGYGYTF,TGTGCCAGCAGCCGCGTCCCCGGGGGCTATGGCTACACCTTC
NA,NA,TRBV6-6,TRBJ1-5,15,CASSYREGGNQPQHF,TGTGCCAGCAGTTACAGGGAGGGAGGCAATCAGCCCCAGCATTTT
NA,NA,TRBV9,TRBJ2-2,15,CASRREIGTAGELFF,TGTGCCAGCCGGAGGGAAATCGGAACAGCCGGGGAGCTGTTTTTT
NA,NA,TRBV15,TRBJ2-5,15,CATSRDLNPSGNQYF,TGTGCCACCAGCAGAGATTTAAATCCCTCCGGGAACCAGTACTTC
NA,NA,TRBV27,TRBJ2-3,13,CASSLQGLDTQYF,TGTGCCAGCAGTTTACAGGGGTTAGATACGCAGTATTTT
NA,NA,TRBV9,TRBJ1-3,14,CASSVGRGGNTIYF,TGTGCCAGCAGCGTAGGCAGGGGTGGAAACACCATATATTTT
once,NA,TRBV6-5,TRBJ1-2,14,CASSSPGTLYGYTF,TGTGCCAGCAGTTCCCCCGGGACACTTTATGGCTACACCTTC
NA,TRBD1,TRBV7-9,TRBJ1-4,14,CASSPGTVAEKLFF,TGTGCCAGCAGCCCCGGGACAGTCGCTGAAAAACTGTTTTTT
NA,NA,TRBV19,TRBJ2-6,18,CASSLLGIGDSGANVLTF,TGTGCCAGTAGTTTGTTAGGGATTGGGGACTCTGGGGCCAACGTCCTGACTTTC
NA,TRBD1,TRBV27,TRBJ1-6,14,CASSRDRGSSPLHF,TGTGCCAGCAGCCGGGACAGGGGGAGCTCACCCCTCCACTTT
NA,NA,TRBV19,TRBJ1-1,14,CASSIIRVNTEAFF,TGTGCCAGTAGTATCATCCGTGTGAACACTGAAGCTTTCTTT
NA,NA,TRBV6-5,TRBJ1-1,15,CASTLSRAVNTEAFF,TGTGCCAGCACCCTCAGCAGGGCGGTGAACACTGAAGCTTTCTTT
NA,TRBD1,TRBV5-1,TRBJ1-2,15,CASSLDRAPNYGYTF,TGCGCCAGCAGCTTAGACAGGGCGCCGAACTATGGCTACACCTTC
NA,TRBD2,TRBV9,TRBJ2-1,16,CASSLAGGFSYNEQFF,TGTGCCAGCAGCCTAGCGGGAGGGTTCTCCTACAATGAGCAGTTCTTC
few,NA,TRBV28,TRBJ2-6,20,CASSAFSRDKKGSGANVLTF,TGTGCCAGCAGTGCATTCTCCCGGGACAAAAAAGGCTCTGGGGCCAACGTCCTGACTTTC
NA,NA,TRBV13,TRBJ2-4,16,CASSRRRAHGKDIQYF,TGTGCCAGCAGCCGGCGCCGGGCCCATGGGAAGGACATTCAGTACTTC
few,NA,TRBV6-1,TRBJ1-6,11,CASSSWPTLHF,TGTGCCAGCAGTAGTTGGCCCACCCTCCACTTT
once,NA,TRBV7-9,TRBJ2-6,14,CASSFLPGANVLTF,TGTGCCAGCAGCTTCCTGCCTGGGGCCAACGTCCTGACTTTC
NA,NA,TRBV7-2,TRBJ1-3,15,CASSHDRSSGNTIYF,TGTGCCAGCAGCCACGACAGGAGCTCTGGAAACACCATATATTTT
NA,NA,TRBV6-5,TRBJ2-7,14,CASSYTGSSYEQYF,TGTGCCAGCAGTTACACAGGCAGCTCCTACGAGCAGTACTTC
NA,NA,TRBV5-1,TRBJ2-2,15,CASSFISGSAGELFF,TGCGCCAGCAGCTTTATATCCGGGAGTGCCGGGGAGCTGTTTTTT
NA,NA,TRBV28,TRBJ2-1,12,CASSLLLAEQFF,TGTGCCAGCAGTTTATTACTAGCTGAGCAGTTCTTC
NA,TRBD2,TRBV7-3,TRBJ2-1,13,CASSSSGRNEQFF,TGTGCCAGCAGCTCTAGCGGGAGAAATGAGCAGTTCTTC
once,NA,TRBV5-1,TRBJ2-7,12,CASSRDSYEQYF,TGCGCCAGCAGCCGGGACTCCTACGAGCAGTACTTC
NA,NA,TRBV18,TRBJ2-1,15,CASSPAAFSYNEQFF,TGTGCCAGCTCACCAGCGGCATTCTCCTACAATGAGCAGTTCTTC
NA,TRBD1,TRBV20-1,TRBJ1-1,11,CSALKGQGSFF,TGCAGTGCCTTGAAGGGACAGGGTTCTTTCTTT
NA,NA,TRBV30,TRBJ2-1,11,CAWSFYNEQFF,TGTGCCTGGAGTTTCTACAATGAGCAGTTCTTC
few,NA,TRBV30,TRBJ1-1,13,CAWSPTGLTEAFF,TGTGCCTGGAGCCCCACAGGGCTCACTGAAGCTTTCTTT
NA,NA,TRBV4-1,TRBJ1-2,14,CASSQGAGARGYTF,TGCGCCAGCAGCCAAGGGGCAGGGGCTCGTGGCTACACCTTC
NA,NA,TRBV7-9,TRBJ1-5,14,CASSLWRGTQPQHF,TGTGCCAGCAGCTTATGGAGGGGGACGCAGCCCCAGCATTTT
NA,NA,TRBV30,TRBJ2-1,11,CAWGPGTEQFF,TGTGCCTGGGGGCCCGGGACTGAGCAGTTCTTC
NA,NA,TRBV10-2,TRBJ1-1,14,CASSDRGSSTEAFF,TGCGCCAGCAGTGACAGGGGATCGAGCACTGAAGCTTTCTTT
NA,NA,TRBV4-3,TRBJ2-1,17,CASSQGGHQTRSNEQFF,TGCGCCAGCAGCCAAGGAGGCCATCAGACTCGTTCCAATGAGCAGTTCTTC
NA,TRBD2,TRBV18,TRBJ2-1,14,CASSPKGLVDEQFF,TGTGCCAGCTCACCGAAGGGACTAGTTGATGAGCAGTTCTTC
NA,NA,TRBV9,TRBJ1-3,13,CASSGVGGDTIYF,TGTGCCAGCAGCGGAGTCGGCGGTGACACCATATATTTT
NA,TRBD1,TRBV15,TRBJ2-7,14,CATSRGQGSYEQYF,TGTGCCACCAGCAGAGGACAGGGGAGCTACGAGCAGTACTTC